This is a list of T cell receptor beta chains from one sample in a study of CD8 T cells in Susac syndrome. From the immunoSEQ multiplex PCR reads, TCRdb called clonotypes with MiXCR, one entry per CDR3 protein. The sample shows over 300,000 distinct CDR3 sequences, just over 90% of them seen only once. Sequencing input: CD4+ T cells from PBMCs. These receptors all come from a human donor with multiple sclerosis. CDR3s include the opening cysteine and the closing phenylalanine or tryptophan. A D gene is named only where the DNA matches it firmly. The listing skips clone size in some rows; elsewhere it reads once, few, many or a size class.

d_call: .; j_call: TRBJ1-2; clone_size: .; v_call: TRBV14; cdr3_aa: CASSQARGHLREDGYTF; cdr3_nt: TGTGCCAGCAGCCAAGCCAGAGGACACCTCCGGGAGGATGGCTACACCTTC
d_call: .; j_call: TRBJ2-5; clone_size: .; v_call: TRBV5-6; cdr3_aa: CASTGYGKGETQYF; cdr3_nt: TGTGCCAGCACCGGGTATGGGAAGGGGGAGACCCAGTACTTC
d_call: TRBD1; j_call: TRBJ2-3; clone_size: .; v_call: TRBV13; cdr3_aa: CASSSWTGEGTDTQYF; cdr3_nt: TGTGCCAGCAGCTCCTGGACAGGGGAAGGCACAGATACGCAGTATTTT
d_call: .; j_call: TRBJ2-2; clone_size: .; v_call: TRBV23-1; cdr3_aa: CASSHRDRPSNTGELFF; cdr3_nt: TGCGCCAGCAGTCACCGCGACAGACCCTCGAACACCGGGGAGCTGTTTTTT
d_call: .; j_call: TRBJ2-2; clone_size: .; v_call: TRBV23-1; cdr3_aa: CASSQRLLPSTGELFF; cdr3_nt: TGCGCCAGCAGTCAACGGCTACTCCCTTCCACCGGGGAGCTGTTTTTT
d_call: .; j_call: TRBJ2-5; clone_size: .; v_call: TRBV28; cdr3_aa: CASSLVRRGETQYF; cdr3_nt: TGTGCCAGCAGTTTGGTCCGGAGGGGAGAGACCCAGTACTTC
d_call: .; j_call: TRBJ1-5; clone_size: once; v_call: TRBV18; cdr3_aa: CASSPQYGNQPQHF; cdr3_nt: TGTGCCAGCTCACCGCAGTACGGCAATCAGCCCCAGCATTTT
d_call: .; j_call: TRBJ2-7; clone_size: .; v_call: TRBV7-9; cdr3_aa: CASSLGRYREPYEQYF; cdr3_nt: TGTGCCAGCAGCCTGGGCCGATACAGGGAACCCTACGAGCAGTACTTC
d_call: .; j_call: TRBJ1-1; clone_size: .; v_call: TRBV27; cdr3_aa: CASSSRRGTEAFF; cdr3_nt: TGTGCCAGCAGTTCCCGACGGGGGACTGAAGCTTTCTTT
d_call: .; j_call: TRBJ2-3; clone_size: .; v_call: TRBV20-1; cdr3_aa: CSASRLGSQEIFSTDTQYF; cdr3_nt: TGCAGTGCTAGCCGCTTGGGTAGCCAGGAGATTTTCAGTACAGATACGCAGTATTTT
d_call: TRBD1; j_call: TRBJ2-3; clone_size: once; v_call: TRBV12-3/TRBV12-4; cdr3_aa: CATSGGLSTDTQYF; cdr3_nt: TGTGCCACCTCAGGGGGCCTTAGCACAGATACGCAGTATTTT
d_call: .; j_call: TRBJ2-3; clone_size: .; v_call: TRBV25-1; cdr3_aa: CASSEYGGAGDTQYF; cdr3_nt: TGTGCCAGCAGTGAATATGGGGGTGCCGGAGATACGCAGTATTTT
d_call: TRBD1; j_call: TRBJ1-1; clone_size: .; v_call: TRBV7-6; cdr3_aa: CASSSRTGEAFF; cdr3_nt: TGTGCCAGCAGCTCTAGGACAGGGGAAGCTTTCTTT
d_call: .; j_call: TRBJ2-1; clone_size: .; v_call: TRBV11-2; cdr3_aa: CASSLVGGGRLGQGSRGYEQFF; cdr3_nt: TGTGCCAGCAGCTTAGTCGGGGGGGGGAGGCTCGGACAGGGATCTAGAGGCTATGAGCAGTTCTTC
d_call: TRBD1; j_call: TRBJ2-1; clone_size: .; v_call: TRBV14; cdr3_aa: CASSPTPGQPPYNEQFF; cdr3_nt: TGTGCCAGCAGCCCGACTCCGGGACAGCCTCCCTACAATGAGCAGTTCTTC
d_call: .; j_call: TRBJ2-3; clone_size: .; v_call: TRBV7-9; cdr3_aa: CASSLGQDADTQYF; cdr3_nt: TGTGCCAGCAGCTTAGGACAGGACGCAGATACGCAGTATTTT
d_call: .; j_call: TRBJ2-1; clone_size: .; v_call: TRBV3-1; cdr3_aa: CASSHPPIDEQFF; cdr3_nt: TGTGCCAGCAGCCACCCTCCCATTGATGAGCAGTTCTTC
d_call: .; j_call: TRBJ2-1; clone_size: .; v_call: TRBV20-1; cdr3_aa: CSATGTIRSSYNEQFF; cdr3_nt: TGCAGTGCGACCGGGACGATAAGAAGCAGCTACAATGAGCAGTTCTTC
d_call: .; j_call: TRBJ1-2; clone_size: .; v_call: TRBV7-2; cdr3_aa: CASSFSNYGYTF; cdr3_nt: TGTGCCAGCAGCTTCTCTAACTATGGCTACACCTTC
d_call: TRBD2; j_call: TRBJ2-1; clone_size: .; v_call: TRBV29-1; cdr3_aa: CSVLAGVIYNEQFF; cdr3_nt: TGCAGCGTTCTAGCGGGAGTCATTTACAATGAGCAGTTCTTC
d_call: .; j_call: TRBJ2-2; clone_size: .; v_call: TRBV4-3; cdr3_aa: CASSQEASVTGELFF; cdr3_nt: TGCGCCAGCAGCCAAGAAGCTAGCGTGACCGGGGAGCTGTTTTTT
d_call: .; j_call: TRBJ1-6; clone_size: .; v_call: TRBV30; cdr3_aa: CAWRASPTAPLHF; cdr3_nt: TGTGCCTGGAGGGCCAGCCCAACCGCCCCCCTCCACTTT
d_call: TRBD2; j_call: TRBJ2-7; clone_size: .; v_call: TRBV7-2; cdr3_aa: CASSPVVAGGSEQYF; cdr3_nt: TGTGCCAGCAGCCCGGTGGTAGCGGGAGGCAGCGAGCAGTACTTC
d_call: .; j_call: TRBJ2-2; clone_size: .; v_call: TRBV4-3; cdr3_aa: CASTGRLMSGELFF; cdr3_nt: TGCGCCAGCACGGGGAGGTTGATGTCCGGGGAGCTGTTTTTT
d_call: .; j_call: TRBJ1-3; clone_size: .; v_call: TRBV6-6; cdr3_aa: CASSYPDGNTIYF; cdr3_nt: TGTGCCAGCAGTTACCCCGACGGAAACACCATATATTTT
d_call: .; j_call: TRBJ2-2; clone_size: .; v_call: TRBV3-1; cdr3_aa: CASSHTGELFF; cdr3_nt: TGTGCCAGCAGCCACACCGGGGAGCTGTTTTTT
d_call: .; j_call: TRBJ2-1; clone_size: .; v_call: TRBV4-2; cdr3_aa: CASSQADYGDYNEQFF; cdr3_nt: TGTGCCAGCAGCCAAGCGGACTACGGGGACTACAATGAGCAGTTCTTC
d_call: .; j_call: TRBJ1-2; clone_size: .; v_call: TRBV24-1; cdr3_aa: CATSFNGYGYTF; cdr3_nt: TGTGCCACCAGTTTCAATGGCTATGGCTACACCTTC
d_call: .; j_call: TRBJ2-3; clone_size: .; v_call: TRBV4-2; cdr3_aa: CASSQEQRSLPSDTQYF; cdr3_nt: TGTGCCAGCAGCCAAGAACAGAGGTCACTTCCCTCAGATACGCAGTATTTT
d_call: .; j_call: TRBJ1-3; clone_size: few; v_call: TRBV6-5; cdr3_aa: CASRFGNTIYF; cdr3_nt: TGTGCCAGCAGGTTCGGAAACACCATATATTTT
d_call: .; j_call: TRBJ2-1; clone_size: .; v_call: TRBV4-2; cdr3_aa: CASSPLNERLSYNEQFF; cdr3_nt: TGTGCCAGCAGCCCGCTTAATGAGCGACTCTCCTACAATGAGCAGTTCTTC
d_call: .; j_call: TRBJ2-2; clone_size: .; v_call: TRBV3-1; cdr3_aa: CASSRRGSGDGELFF; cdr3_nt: TGTGCCAGCAGCCGGCGGGGCAGTGGGGACGGGGAGCTGTTTTTT
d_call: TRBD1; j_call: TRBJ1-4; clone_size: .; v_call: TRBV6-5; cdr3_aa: CATRGTDGQGGLFF; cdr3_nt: TGTGCCACCCGCGGGACGGATGGACAGGGGGGACTGTTTTTT
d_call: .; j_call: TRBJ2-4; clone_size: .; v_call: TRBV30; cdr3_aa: CAWNVRGAKNIQYF; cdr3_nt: TGTGCCTGGAACGTAAGAGGGGCCAAAAACATTCAGTACTTC
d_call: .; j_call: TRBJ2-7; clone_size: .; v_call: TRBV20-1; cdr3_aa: CSARDAATQSYEQYF; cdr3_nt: TGCAGTGCTAGAGATGCAGCAACCCAATCCTACGAGCAGTACTTC
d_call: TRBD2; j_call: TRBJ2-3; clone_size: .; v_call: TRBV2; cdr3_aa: CASTRRGVTDTQYF; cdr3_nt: TGTGCCAGCACGAGGCGGGGGGTCACAGATACGCAGTATTTT